This note documents a single TCR beta chain sequence. From germline, CDR1 is DFQATT and CDR2 SNEGSKA (reference sequence). The CDR3 extends over 14 amino acids. V was shortened by 1 base and J by 1 base, with 10 bases between the two germline ends. The record originates from a study of Graves' ophthalmopathy and Graves' hyperthyroidism. Across the whole study: Being free of ophthalmopathy for 18 months of follow-up defined stable hyperthyroidism.

Other autoimmune diseases, uncontrolled infections, pregnancy or lactation excluded patients from enrollment. Establishment of the diagnosis relied upon clinical symptoms, serum thyroxine, TRAb, thyroid ultrasound and orbital computed tomography. Amplification of TCR beta CDR3 regions used RNA transcripts. RT-PCR in the first round used HTBI primers; a second-round multiplex PCR followed. TCRdb re-called the multiplex PCR reads through MiXCR, storing one row per CDR3 protein. Here the sample spans 560,000 or so distinct CDR3 sequences, just under 40% being singletons. This clonotype was obtained from an adult man with Graves' hyperthyroidism. The gene calls are TRBV20-1 and TRBJ1-1; tentatively, D is TRBD1 (5 bases). Input material: peripheral blood or thyroid tissue (not recorded which). The CDR3: CSARVGQSNTEAFF. CDR3 sequence (DNA): TGCAGTGCTAGAGTGGGGCAGTCGAACACTGAAGCTTTCTTT.